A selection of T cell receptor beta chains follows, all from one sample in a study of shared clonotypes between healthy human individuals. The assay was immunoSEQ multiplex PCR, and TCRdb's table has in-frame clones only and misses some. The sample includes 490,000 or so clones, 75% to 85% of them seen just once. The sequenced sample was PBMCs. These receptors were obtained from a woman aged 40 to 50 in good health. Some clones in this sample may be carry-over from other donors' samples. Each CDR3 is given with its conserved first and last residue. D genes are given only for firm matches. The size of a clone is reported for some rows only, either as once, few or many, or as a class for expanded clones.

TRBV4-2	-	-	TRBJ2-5	CASSQDEGGETQYF	TGTGCCAGCAGCCAAGATGAGGGAGGCGAGACCCAGTACTTC
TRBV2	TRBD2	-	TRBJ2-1	CASSGGRLDNEQFF	TGTGCCAGCAGTGGCGGGAGGCTCGACAATGAGCAGTTCTTC
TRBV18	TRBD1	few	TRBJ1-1	CASSGQGRGTEAFF	TGTGCCAGCTCAGGACAGGGAAGGGGCACTGAAGCTTTCTTT
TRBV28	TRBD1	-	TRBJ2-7	CASSGTGEWNEQYF	TGTGCCAGCAGCGGGACAGGGGAATGGAACGAGCAGTACTTC
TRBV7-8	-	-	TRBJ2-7	CASSRYRAVGPMNEQYF	TGTGCCAGCAGCCGATACAGGGCGGTGGGGCCTATGAACGAGCAGTACTTC
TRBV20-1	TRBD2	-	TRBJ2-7	CSAGLAGVQYF	TGCAGTGCGGGACTAGCGGGAGTTCAGTACTTC
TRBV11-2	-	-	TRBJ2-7	CASSSGVGQVTYEQYF	TGTGCCAGCAGCTCCGGTGTAGGGCAGGTGACCTACGAGCAGTACTTC
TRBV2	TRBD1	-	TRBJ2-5	CASRRPGQGGTQYF	TGTGCCAGCAGAAGACCGGGACAGGGAGGGACCCAGTACTTC
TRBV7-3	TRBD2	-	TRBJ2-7	CASSPGGTYEQYF	TGTGCCAGCAGCCCGGGAGGGACCTACGAGCAGTACTTC
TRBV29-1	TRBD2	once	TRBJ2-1	CSVESVVSGRMRQFF	TGCAGCGTTGAATCGGTGGTTAGCGGGAGGATGCGGCAGTTCTTC
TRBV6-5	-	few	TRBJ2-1	CASRWDQYNEQFF	TGTGCCAGCAGGTGGGACCAGTACAATGAGCAGTTCTTC
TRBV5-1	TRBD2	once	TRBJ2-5	CASSTGLAGIQETQYF	TGCGCCAGCAGCACCGGACTAGCGGGGATCCAAGAGACCCAGTACTTC
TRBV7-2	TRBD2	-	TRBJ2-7	CASSFDGGKYEQYF	TGTGCCAGCAGCTTCGACGGGGGGAAATACGAGCAGTACTTC
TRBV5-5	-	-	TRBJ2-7	CASSPSGLAYEQYF	TGTGCCAGCAGCCCCTCTGGACTGGCCTACGAGCAGTACTTC
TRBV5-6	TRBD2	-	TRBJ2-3	CATSPSGGLDTQYF	TGTGCCACCTCCCCTAGCGGGGGGTTAGATACGCAGTATTTT
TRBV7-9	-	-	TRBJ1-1	CASSLVGQNTEAFF	TGTGCCAGCAGCTTAGTCGGGCAGAACACTGAAGCTTTCTTT
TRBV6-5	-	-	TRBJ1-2	CASSYSTEYGYTF	TGTGCCAGCAGTTACTCGACTGAGTATGGCTACACCTTC
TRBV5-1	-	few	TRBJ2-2	CAARQGTNTGELFF	TGCGCCGCAAGGCAGGGTACGAACACCGGGGAGCTGTTTTTT
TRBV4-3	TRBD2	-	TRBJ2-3	CASSQAGGSTDTQYF	TGCGCCAGCAGCCAAGCGGGAGGGAGCACAGATACGCAGTATTTT
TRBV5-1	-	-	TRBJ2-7	CASSLAFAGAYEQYF	TGCGCCAGCAGCTTGGCCTTCGCAGGAGCCTACGAGCAGTACTTC
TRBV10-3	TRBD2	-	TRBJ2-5	CAISESGGVGQETQYF	TGTGCCATCAGTGAGTCTGGGGGGGTTGGCCAAGAGACCCAGTACTTC
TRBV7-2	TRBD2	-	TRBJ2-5	CASSLVGLAGGVETQYF	TGTGCCAGCAGCTTAGTGGGTCTAGCGGGAGGGGTAGAGACCCAGTACTTC
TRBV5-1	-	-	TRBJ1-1	CASTPGDGSVTEAFF	TGCGCCAGCACCCCCGGGGACGGTTCGGTGACTGAAGCTTTCTTT
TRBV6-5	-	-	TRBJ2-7	CASMGEQYF	TGTGCCAGCATGGGGGAGCAGTACTTC
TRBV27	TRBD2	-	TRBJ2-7	CASSLLAGGPYEQYF	TGTGCCAGCAGTTTACTAGCGGGAGGTCCCTACGAGCAGTACTTC
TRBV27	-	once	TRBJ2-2	CATTPGVASSTGELFF	TGTGCCACCACACCAGGGGTGGCATCGAGCACCGGGGAGCTGTTTTTT
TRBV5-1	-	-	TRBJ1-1	CASSDITENTEAFF	TGCGCCAGCAGCGATATTACAGAGAACACTGAAGCTTTCTTT
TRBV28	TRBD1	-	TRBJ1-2	CASSPTTGQGFGYTF	TGTGCCAGCAGTCCCACGACGGGACAGGGGTTTGGCTACACCTTC
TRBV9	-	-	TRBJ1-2	CASSVAPGRGYGYTF	TGTGCCAGCAGCGTAGCTCCCGGCAGAGGTTATGGCTACACCTTC
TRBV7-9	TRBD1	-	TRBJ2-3	CASSRPQGESLTDTQYF	TGTGCCAGCAGCCGTCCACAGGGGGAAAGCCTCACAGATACGCAGTATTTT
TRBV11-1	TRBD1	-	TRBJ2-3	CASSPQGAGFTDTQYF	TGTGCCAGCAGTCCACAGGGGGCTGGCTTCACAGATACGCAGTATTTT
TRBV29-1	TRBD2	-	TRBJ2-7	CSVVGTSRDEQYF	TGCAGCGTTGTTGGGACTAGCAGGGACGAGCAGTACTTC
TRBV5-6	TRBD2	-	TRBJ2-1	CASSWGLAGRVNEQFF	TGTGCCAGCAGCTGGGGACTAGCGGGACGGGTGAATGAGCAGTTCTTC
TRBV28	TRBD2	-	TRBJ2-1	CASSLWGTSGNEQFF	TGTGCCAGCAGTTTATGGGGGACTAGCGGGAATGAGCAGTTCTTC
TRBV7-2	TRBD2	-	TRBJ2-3	CASSLDLAGGRTDTQYF	TGTGCCAGCAGCTTAGATTTAGCGGGAGGCCGCACAGATACGCAGTATTTT
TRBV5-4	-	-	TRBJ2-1	CASSLVGRDGENEQFF	TGTGCCAGCAGCTTGGTGGGGCGGGATGGGGAAAATGAGCAGTTCTTC
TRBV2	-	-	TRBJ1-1	CAKQKQGYRAEAFF	TGTGCCAAACAAAAACAGGGTTATAGGGCTGAAGCTTTCTTT
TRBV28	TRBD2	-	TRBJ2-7	CASSLPPEGGRAFHEQYF	TGTGCCAGCAGTTTACCCCCCGAAGGAGGGAGGGCCTTCCACGAGCAGTACTTC
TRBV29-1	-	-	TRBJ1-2	CSVEDFRSNYGYTF	TGCAGCGTTGAAGATTTTAGGTCTAACTATGGCTACACCTTC
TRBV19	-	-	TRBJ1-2	CATGGYGYTF	TGTGCCACAGGAGGGTATGGCTACACCTTC
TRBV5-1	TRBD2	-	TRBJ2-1	CASSIGLDEQFF	TGCGCCAGCAGCATAGGACTAGATGAGCAGTTCTTC
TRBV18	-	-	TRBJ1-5	CASSPQGWGNQPQHF	TGTGCCAGCTCACCACAGGGATGGGGCAATCAGCCCCAGCATTTT
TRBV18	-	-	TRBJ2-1	CASSPSGTSSYNEQFF	TGTGCCAGCTCACCCTCCGGGACAAGCTCCTACAATGAGCAGTTCTTC
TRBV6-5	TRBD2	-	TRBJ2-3	CASSYGGVWSDTQYF	TGTGCCAGCAGTTACGGGGGGGTCTGGTCAGATACGCAGTATTTT
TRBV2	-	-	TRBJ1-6	CASIYGGFNSPLHF	TGTGCCAGCATATACGGAGGGTTTAATTCACCCCTCCACTTT
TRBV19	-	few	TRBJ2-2	CASTPGVPWTGELFF	TGTGCCAGTACCCCGGGGGTCCCGTGGACCGGGGAGCTGTTTTTT
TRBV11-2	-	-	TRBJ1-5	CASSLGGRYNQPQHF	TGTGCCAGCAGCCTCGGGGGGCGTTACAATCAGCCCCAGCATTTT
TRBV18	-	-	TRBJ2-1	CASSLSIDNEQFF	TGTGCCAGCTCACTCAGTATTGACAATGAGCAGTTCTTC